Listed below are T cell receptor beta chains from one sample, sequenced in a study of T cells after yellow fever vaccination. TCRdb passed the 5' RACE reads through MiXCR, listing each CDR3 protein once. The profile shows 300,000 to 400,000 distinct CDR3 sequences, around an eighth of them singletons. Sequenced here: CD4+ T cells sorted from PBMCs, sampled 15 days after the yellow fever booster vaccination. Source of these receptors: a man aged 18-30 years who received the YFV17D yellow fever vaccine. CDR3s include the opening cysteine and the closing phenylalanine or tryptophan. A D gene is named only where the DNA matches it firmly. Not every row has a clone size; where given, it reads once, few, many or a size class.

D gene,clone size,J gene,V gene,CDR3 protein,CDR3 DNA
-,-,TRBJ2-3,TRBV6-1,CASSGPGVADTQYF,TGTGCCAGCTCCGGTCCGGGAGTGGCGGATACGCAGTATTTT
TRBD2,-,TRBJ2-2,TRBV15,CATSARSGANTGELFF,TGTGCCACCAGCGCCCGGAGCGGGGCGAACACCGGGGAGCTGTTTTTT
TRBD1,few,TRBJ1-2,TRBV7-2,CASSARQGRAGYTF,TGTGCCAGCAGCGCGAGACAGGGAAGGGCAGGCTACACCTTC
-,-,TRBJ2-7,TRBV19,CASSSGTTSYEQYF,TGTGCCAGTAGTTCGGGCACGACCTCCTACGAGCAGTACTTC
-,-,TRBJ1-2,TRBV7-9,CASSLDWDSYGYTF,TGTGCCAGCAGCTTAGATTGGGATTCCTATGGCTACACCTTC
-,-,TRBJ1-6,TRBV20-1,CSARRWDGDGNSPLHF,TGCAGTGCTAGACGGTGGGACGGGGACGGAAATTCACCCCTCCACTTT
TRBD2,-,TRBJ2-7,TRBV7-2,CASSPLAGGEQYF,TGTGCCAGCAGTCCACTAGCGGGGGGAGAGCAGTACTTC
TRBD2,few,TRBJ2-1,TRBV10-3,CAISELAGVAHNEQFF,TGTGCCATCAGCGAATTAGCGGGGGTTGCTCACAATGAGCAGTTCTTC
-,many,TRBJ2-7,TRBV20-1,CSASGQTAGNEQYF,TGCAGTGCTAGTGGACAGACAGCTGGAAACGAGCAGTACTTC
TRBD2,few,TRBJ2-3,TRBV7-2,CASSPPGLAGVRGTQYF,TGTGCCAGCAGCCCGCCTGGACTAGCGGGGGTGAGGGGTACGCAGTATTTT
TRBD2,once,TRBJ2-7,TRBV20-1,CSAKTRGNEQYF,TGCAGTGCGAAGACGCGGGGGAACGAGCAGTACTTC
TRBD1,-,TRBJ1-6,TRBV7-3,CASSSGTGLSSPLHF,TGTGCCAGCAGCTCCGGGACAGGGCTGAGTTCACCCCTCCACTTT
-,many,TRBJ2-7,TRBV18,CASSPAGPYEQYF,TGTGCCAGCTCACCAGCGGGGCCCTACGAGCAGTACTTC
-,once,TRBJ1-1,TRBV20-1,CSAIWVANTEAFF,TGCAGTGCTATCTGGGTTGCCAACACTGAAGCTTTCTTT
TRBD2,few,TRBJ2-3,TRBV29-1,CSAGGPDNTQYF,TGCAGCGCGGGGGGGCCTGACAATACGCAGTATTTT
TRBD1,many,TRBJ2-4,TRBV3-1,CASSQEGQGNIQYF,TGTGCCAGCAGCCAAGAGGGACAGGGAAACATTCAGTACTTC
-,few,TRBJ2-6,TRBV12-3/TRBV12-4,CASSSRGGASSGANVLTF,TGTGCCAGCAGTAGCCGCGGCGGGGCGAGCTCTGGGGCCAACGTCCTGACTTTC
-,-,TRBJ1-1,TRBV7-9,CASSSSTYTEAFF,TGTGCCAGCAGCTCTTCCACCTACACTGAAGCTTTCTTT
TRBD2,-,TRBJ2-5,TRBV6-1,CASSELGGGASETQYF,TGTGCCAGCAGTGAATTAGGCGGGGGGGCCTCAGAGACCCAGTACTTC
-,few,TRBJ2-4,TRBV19,CASSGGTVVAKNIQYF,TGTGCCAGTAGTGGGGGGACAGTTGTAGCCAAAAACATTCAGTACTTC
TRBD2,-,TRBJ2-1,TRBV20-1,CSAIVAGFYNEQFF,TGCAGTGCCATAGTAGCGGGTTTCTACAATGAGCAGTTCTTC
-,many,TRBJ2-3,TRBV5-1,CASSLGGAQDTQYF,TGCGCCAGCAGCTTAGGGGGGGCCCAAGATACGCAGTATTTT
-,-,TRBJ2-3,TRBV10-3,CAISSKGRDGTDTQYF,TGTGCCATCAGTTCCAAAGGCAGGGATGGCACAGATACGCAGTATTTT
-,-,TRBJ1-6,TRBV7-3,CASSLRGLVSPLHF,TGTGCCAGCAGCTTAAGGGGTTTGGTTTCACCCCTCCACTTT
-,-,TRBJ2-1,TRBV7-3,CASSLIEGNEQFF,TGTGCCAGCAGCTTAATCGAGGGCAATGAGCAGTTCTTC
-,few,TRBJ2-4,TRBV5-1,CASSLWSDLAKNIQYF,TGCGCCAGCAGCTTGTGGTCGGATTTAGCCAAAAACATTCAGTACTTC
-,-,TRBJ2-7,TRBV12-3/TRBV12-4,CASSPGGQVHEQYF,TGTGCCAGCAGTCCCGGGGGGCAAGTTCACGAGCAGTACTTC
TRBD2,many,TRBJ2-4,TRBV29-1,CSVREESAGNIQYF,TGCAGCGTCCGGGAGGAGAGTGCAGGAAACATTCAGTACTTC
-,few,TRBJ2-5,TRBV4-2,CASSQGRGQETQYF,TGTGCCAGCAGCCAGGGGCGGGGACAAGAGACCCAGTACTTC
-,-,TRBJ1-6,TRBV10-3,CAIRTAINSPLHF,TGTGCCATCAGAACCGCGATTAATTCACCCCTCCACTTT
-,few,TRBJ2-7,TRBV2,CASSEALPRAGYEQYF,TGTGCCAGCAGTGAAGCGCTTCCCAGGGCGGGGTACGAGCAGTACTTC
-,-,TRBJ1-2,TRBV6-5,CASSIQGHYGYTF,TGTGCCAGCAGTATACAGGGACACTATGGCTACACCTTC
-,few,TRBJ1-2,TRBV20-1,CSASRVDRDYGYTF,TGCAGTGCCTCCCGTGTGGACAGAGACTATGGCTACACCTTC